A selection of T cell receptor beta chains follows, all from one sample in a study of blood T cell repertoires in COVID-19. Here immunoSEQ multiplex PCR was the method, and the copy in TCRdb shows in-frame clones only, minus some. The sample consists of roughly 260,000 clones, about 89% of them appearing once. Sequenced material: peripheral blood. Receptor source: a man aged 35 to 55 who had recovered from COVID-19. CDR3s include the opening cysteine and the closing phenylalanine or tryptophan. D genes are given only for firm matches. Size is stated for part of the rows, as once, few or many counts, or as a class when the clone is expanded.

cdr3_aa	cdr3_nt	v_call	j_call	clone_size	d_call
CASSLRGGAGYEQYF	TGTGCCAGCAGCCTAAGGGGGGGGGCCGGCTACGAGCAGTACTTC	TRBV14	TRBJ2-7	few	NA
CASSPPTGNYGYTF	TGTGCCAGCAGTCCACCGACAGGGAATTATGGCTACACCTTC	TRBV27	TRBJ1-2	NA	TRBD1
CASSYQVNTEAFF	TGTGCCAGCAGTTATCAGGTTAACACTGAAGCTTTCTTT	TRBV6-6	TRBJ1-1	once	NA
CASSLAGTNPYEQYF	TGTGCCAGCAGCTTAGCTGGGACAAACCCCTACGAGCAGTACTTC	TRBV13	TRBJ2-7	NA	NA
CASTYLEGQGFRNTEAFF	TGTGCCAGCACTTACCTTGAGGGACAGGGCTTTCGAAACACTGAAGCTTTCTTT	TRBV6-2/TRBV6-3	TRBJ1-1	NA	TRBD1
CASSQDPSGGARDTQYF	TGCGCCAGCAGCCAAGATCCTAGCGGGGGGGCCAGGGATACGCAGTATTTT	TRBV4-1	TRBJ2-3	NA	TRBD2
CASSFGRGYEQYF	TGTGCCAGCAGTTTCGGCCGGGGATACGAGCAGTACTTC	TRBV27	TRBJ2-7	NA	NA
CASRRPGVSEAFF	TGCGCCAGCAGGCGGCCAGGGGTTTCTGAAGCTTTCTTT	TRBV5-1	TRBJ1-1	NA	NA
CASSQTPGLAGSLAKNIQYF	TGTGCCAGCTCACAAACTCCAGGACTAGCGGGTTCACTAGCCAAAAACATTCAGTACTTC	TRBV18	TRBJ2-4	NA	TRBD2
CASSLAANYGYTF	TGCGCCAGCAGCTTGGCGGCTAACTATGGCTACACCTTC	TRBV5-1	TRBJ1-2	NA	NA
CASSFQPGASGTTYEQYF	TGTGCCAGCAGCTTCCAACCCGGGGCTAGCGGGACTACCTACGAGCAGTACTTC	TRBV13	TRBJ2-7	NA	TRBD2
CASSLGTVNYGYTF	TGTGCCAGCAGCTTGGGGACAGTTAACTATGGCTACACCTTC	TRBV5-6	TRBJ1-2	NA	NA
CASSLAGAGTDTQYF	TGCGCCAGCAGCTTGGCAGGGGCCGGCACAGATACGCAGTATTTT	TRBV5-1	TRBJ2-3	NA	NA
CASSQNQPGQRRGYTF	TGCGCCAGCAGCCAAAACCAACCGGGACAGCGCCGGGGCTACACCTTC	TRBV4-1	TRBJ1-2	NA	TRBD1
CASSGYPQGRNTEAFF	TGTGCCAGCAGCGGCTACCCTCAGGGGCGGAACACTGAAGCTTTCTTT	TRBV7-2	TRBJ1-1	NA	NA
CSVRTSGGAHGELFF	TGCAGCGTTAGGACTAGCGGGGGGGCCCACGGGGAGCTGTTTTTT	TRBV29-1	TRBJ2-2	NA	TRBD2
CASSTRAGGPTDTQYF	TGTGCCAGCAGCACCCGAGCGGGTGGACCCACAGATACGCAGTATTTT	TRBV7-3	TRBJ2-3	once	NA
CASGRGYEQYF	TGTGCCAGCGGAAGGGGGTACGAGCAGTACTTC	TRBV6-5	TRBJ2-7	NA	NA
CASSPGLAGSGQYF	TGCGCCAGCAGCCCGGGACTAGCGGGATCCGGGCAGTACTTC	TRBV5-1	TRBJ2-7	NA	TRBD2
CASSLTGVREGDTQYF	TGTGCCAGCAGCTTAACCGGGGTACGGGAGGGAGATACGCAGTATTTT	TRBV7-3	TRBJ2-3	NA	TRBD2
CASSAIQGAVGGYTF	TGTGCCAGCAGTGCAATACAGGGGGCAGTGGGTGGCTACACCTTC	TRBV2	TRBJ1-2	few	TRBD1
CAWAGNVIPDTQYF	TGTGCCTGGGCGGGGAACGTCATCCCAGATACGCAGTATTTT	TRBV30	TRBJ2-3	NA	NA
CASRRQGEKTQYF	TGTGCCAGCAGGAGACAGGGGGAGAAGACCCAGTACTTC	TRBV6-5	TRBJ2-5	once	TRBD1
CASRTGQGGTEAFF	TGTGCCAGCAGAACGGGACAGGGAGGAACTGAAGCTTTCTTT	TRBV6-1	TRBJ1-1	NA	TRBD1
CASSLAGVIAGGNEQFF	TGTGCCAGCAGCTTAGCAGGTGTAATAGCGGGGGGGAATGAGCAGTTCTTC	TRBV7-2	TRBJ2-1	NA	TRBD2
CASSGGQAASYEQYF	TGTGCCAGCAGCGGCGGGCAGGCAGCCTCCTACGAGCAGTACTTC	TRBV9	TRBJ2-7	NA	NA
CAISEDRAASPLHF	TGTGCCATCAGTGAAGACAGGGCGGCATCACCCCTCCACTTT	TRBV10-3	TRBJ1-6	NA	TRBD1
CASSPGTSGKTGELFF	TGTGCCAGTAGTCCCGGGACTAGCGGGAAGACCGGGGAGCTGTTTTTT	TRBV19	TRBJ2-2	NA	TRBD2
CASSLGYRVNYGYTF	TGTGCCAGCAGCTTAGGGTACAGGGTTAACTATGGCTACACCTTC	TRBV11-2	TRBJ1-2	NA	NA
CSVEFPQDPRSGGYTF	TGCAGCGTTGAATTCCCACAGGATCCCCGATCGGGCGGCTACACCTTC	TRBV29-1	TRBJ1-2	NA	NA
CASSWTQDYGYTF	TGCGCCAGCAGCTGGACACAGGACTATGGCTACACCTTC	TRBV5-1	TRBJ1-2	NA	NA
CASSQIDSSGANVLTF	TGTGCCAGCAGCCAGATCGACAGCTCTGGGGCCAACGTCCTGACTTTC	TRBV3-1/TRBV3-2	TRBJ2-6	NA	NA
CASSSGGTGVSYEQYF	TGTGCCAGCAGCTCCGGCGGGACAGGGGTATCCTACGAGCAGTACTTC	TRBV5-4	TRBJ2-7	NA	TRBD1
CASRDRVVANSPLHF	TGTGCCAGCAGGGACAGAGTCGTTGCTAATTCACCCCTCCACTTT	TRBV5-6	TRBJ1-6	NA	NA
CASSLIYRGASYNEQFF	TGTGCCAGCAGCTTAATATATCGTGGGGCCTCCTACAATGAGCAGTTCTTC	TRBV11-2	TRBJ2-1	NA	NA
CASSHRDRAYGYTF	TGTGCCAGCAGCCACCGAGACAGGGCTTATGGCTACACCTTC	TRBV14	TRBJ1-2	NA	TRBD1
CASSLTSSAYTDTQYF	TGTGCCAGCAGCCTTACTAGCAGCGCCTACACAGATACGCAGTATTTT	TRBV7-9	TRBJ2-3	NA	NA
CASSIGQGEQYF	TGCGCCAGCAGTATTGGACAGGGAGAGCAGTACTTC	TRBV10-2	TRBJ2-7	NA	TRBD1
CASSLLGLAGGQNPDTQYF	TGCGCCAGCAGCCTCTTAGGACTAGCGGGGGGGCAAAACCCAGATACGCAGTATTTT	TRBV4-1	TRBJ2-3	NA	TRBD2
CASSPPLMNTEAFF	TGTGCCAGCAGTCCTCCGTTAATGAACACTGAAGCTTTCTTT	TRBV28	TRBJ1-1	NA	NA
CASTPLHLLSGNTIYF	TGTGCCAGTACCCCCCTGCACTTACTCTCTGGAAACACCATATATTTT	TRBV19	TRBJ1-3	NA	NA
CASSLELTDTQYF	TGCGCCAGCAGCTTAGAACTCACAGATACGCAGTATTTT	TRBV5-1	TRBJ2-3	few	NA
CSASLRTGVYGYTF	TGCAGTGCTAGTCTCCGGACAGGAGTTTATGGCTACACCTTC	TRBV20-1	TRBJ1-2	NA	TRBD1
CASSLSRTGPYGYTF	TGTGCCAGCAGTCTCTCCCGGACAGGCCCCTATGGCTACACCTTC	TRBV2	TRBJ1-2	NA	TRBD1
CASSTPGQGNQPQHF	TGTGCCAGTAGTACCCCGGGACAGGGCAATCAGCCCCAGCATTTT	TRBV19	TRBJ1-5	many	TRBD1
CASQGGNEQFF	TGTGCCTCCCAGGGTGGGAATGAGCAGTTCTTC	TRBV27	TRBJ2-1	once	NA
CASSLAIGTENTEAFF	TGTGCCAGCAGCTTAGCGATTGGTACAGAGAACACTGAAGCTTTCTTT	TRBV7-8	TRBJ1-1	NA	NA
CASSLGLGGEYNSPLHF	TGCGCCAGCAGCTTGGGCTTAGGGGGTGAATATAATTCACCCCTCCACTTT	TRBV5-1	TRBJ1-6	NA	NA
CASSFRTGMGTEAFF	TGTGCCAGCAGCTTCCGAACAGGGATGGGAACTGAAGCTTTCTTT	TRBV7-2	TRBJ1-1	NA	NA